The 18 T cell receptor beta chains given below trace back to one sample, sequenced in a study of shared clonotypes between healthy human individuals. Profiling relied on immunoSEQ multiplex PCR, and the TCRdb table lists in-frame clones only, not all of them. The sample shows roughly 1.4 million clones, about 98.5% of them seen only once. The sequenced material came from naive CD4+ T cells sorted from blood. Subset meaning: CD45RA+ positively selected. These receptors were collected from a man younger than 45 in good health.

This CDR3 is CASSLVVGASGTDTQYF. Written as DNA, the CDR3 is TGCGCCAGCAGCTTGGTCGTCGGGGCCTCGGGCACAGATACGCAGTATTTT. The chain links TRBV5-1 to TRBJ2-3; perhaps D is TRBD1 or TRBD2 (5 bases each). V was clipped by 0 bases and J by 1 base, with 15 bases between them. This CDR3 spans 17 amino acids. Germline V gene data show CDR1 as SGHRS and CDR2 as YFSETQ.

The CDR3 loop reads CASSPRGDGAGYF. The CDR3 DNA reads as TGCGCCAGCAGCCCCAGGGGGGACGGAGCTGGATACTTC. The chain recombines TRBV4-1 with TRBJ2-7, with D perhaps matching TRBD1 (7 bases). Trimming stripped 4 bases from V and 13 bases from J, with 20 bases between. Germline CDR1 MGHRA, CDR2 YSYEKL. The CDR3 is 13 amino acids.

The chain joins TRBV12-5 to TRBJ2-3; TRBD2 might be the D (5 bases). The CDR3 sequence is 17 residues long. Trimming stripped 4 bases from V and 0 bases from J, with 17 bases between. Germline assignment: CDR1 LGHNT and CDR2 FRNRAP. The CDR3 DNA is TGTGCTAGTGGTTCCCAACCCGGTGCGGGCAGCACAGATACGCAGTATTTT. It yields the protein CASGSQPGAGSTDTQYF.

The chain employs TRBV14 and TRBJ2-1; D call uncertain. Deletions cut 0 bases from V and 7 bases from J, with 19 bases between. Germline V gives CDR1 SGHDN, CDR2 FVKESK. The CDR3 runs 17 residues. The CDR3 region has the DNA TGTGCCAGCAGCCAAGATCAAATCCAACACCCGGCGAATGAGCAGTTCTTC. This codes for CASSQDQIQHPANEQFF.

This chain connects TRBV6-1 to TRBJ2-5, with TRBD1 as a possible D gene (5 bases). This CDR3 spans 13 amino acids. CDR1 and CDR2 from the germline V gene are MNHNS and SASEGT. Trimming pared 7 bases from V and 5 bases from J, leaving 14 bases between. DNA for the CDR3: TGTGCCAGCACGCGGACAATATATGAGACCCAGTACTTC. This sequence encodes CASTRTIYETQYF.

The chain is built from TRBV9 and TRBJ2-6; D ambiguous. The CDR3 sequence is 14 residues long. Germline lookup yields CDR1 SGDLS and CDR2 YYNGEE. The V end lost 3 bases, the J end lost 3 bases, and 7 bases lay between the germline ends. The CDR3 nucleotides read TGTGCCAGCAGCGACCAACTTGGGGCCAACGTCCTGACTTTC. This encodes CASSDQLGANVLTF.

V usage is TRBV29-1 and J usage is TRBJ2-5; 11 bases agree with TRBD1. With 4 bases clipped from V and 7 bases from J, the junction kept 11 bases outside the gene matches. Germline CDR1 and CDR2: SQVTM and ANQGSEA. This CDR3 has 15 amino acids. The CDR3 region is CSVAMGQGGVGTQYF. The CDR3 DNA reads TGCAGCGTTGCCATGGGACAGGGGGGAGTGGGGACCCAGTACTTC.

J is TRBJ1-2 and V is TRBV7-9; D ambiguous. Germline values: CDR1 SEHNR, CDR2 FQNEAQ (reference sequence). The CDR3 has 13 residues. V was cut by 5 bases and J by 2 bases, with 9 bases left in between. This CDR3 reads CASSPQENYGYTF. The CDR3 region has the DNA TGTGCCAGCAGCCCGCAGGAAAACTATGGCTACACCTTC.

This sequence joins TRBV27 and TRBJ2-7, with TRBD2 as a possible D gene (6 bases). This CDR3 contains 13 residues. Germline V lookup: CDR1 MNHEY, CDR2 SMNVEV (reference sequence). Trimming cost V 6 bases and J 3 bases, with 12 bases left between them. The CDR3 sequence: CASRPFGGYEQYF. The CDR3 DNA reads as TGTGCCAGCAGACCCTTCGGGGGCTACGAGCAGTACTTC.

The chain joins TRBV7-3 to TRBJ2-1, with 8 bases aligning to TRBD1. Germline V lookup: CDR1 SGHTA, CDR2 FQGTGA. The CDR3 covers 13 residues. The V gene end was trimmed by 1 base and the J gene end by 7 bases; junction bases not matched to a gene: 0. For the CDR3, the DNA is TGTGCCAGCAGCTTAAGACAGGGGAATGAGCAGTTCTTC. Protein: CASSLRQGNEQFF.

The V gene is TRBV11-2, the J gene TRBJ1-1; no reliable D call. Trimming took 0 bases from V and 1 from J, leaving 9 bases between them. Germline CDR1 is SGHAT and CDR2 is FQNNGV. This CDR3 comprises 15 residues. The DNA of the CDR3 is TGTGCCAGCAGCTTAGAGGGGTTTAAGAACACTGAAGCTTTCTTT. Protein sequence: CASSLEGFKNTEAFF.

The chain links TRBV5-4 to TRBJ2-1; 9 nucleotides agree with TRBD2. Trimming cost V 5 bases and J 5 bases; bases outside gene matches: 11. This CDR3 is 16 amino acids long. CDR1 and CDR2 (germline): SGHNT, YYREEE (reference sequence). CDR3 coding DNA: TGTGCCAGCAGTCCTAGTTATTTAGCGGGAGACAATGAGCAGTTCTTC. Translating gives CASSPSYLAGDNEQFF.

The chain has TRBV7-9 and TRBJ2-7; 7 bases agree with TRBD1. This CDR3 comprises 16 residues. Germline V gene data show CDR1 as SEHNR and CDR2 as FQNEAQ (reference sequence). V gave up 1 base and J gave up 5 bases; unmatched junction bases: 11. CDR3 sequence: CASSLVPTGSVNEQYF. In DNA form, the CDR3 reads TGTGCCAGCAGCTTAGTCCCGACAGGGTCCGTGAACGAGCAGTACTTC.

Comments on this clone: Other nucleotide sequences in the sample specify the same CDR3. V usage is TRBV5-5 and J usage is TRBJ2-1; 13 nucleotides agree with TRBD2. CDR3 length equals 15 residues. V was clipped by 3 bases and J by 8 bases; unmatched bases: 5. Germline assignment: CDR1 SGHKS and CDR2 YYEKEE (reference sequence). CDR3 nucleotides: TGTGCCAGCAGCTCCACTAGCGGGAGGGCCGATGAGCAGTTCTTC. Amino acids: CASSSTSGRADEQFF.

The J gene is TRBJ2-1, the V gene TRBV5-5; D ambiguous. The germline gives CDR1 SGHKS, CDR2 YYEKEE (reference sequence). This CDR3 is 13 amino acids long. With 4 bases removed from V and 0 bases from J, the gap between germline ends came to 5 bases. The CDR3 nucleotides read TGTGCCAGCAGCGAGTACTCCTACAATGAGCAGTTCTTC. Its protein product is CASSEYSYNEQFF.

This chain uses TRBV2 with TRBJ1-2, with D perhaps TRBD1 (5 bases). V lost 3 bases, J lost 7 bases, and 9 bases lay in between. Germline loops: CDR1 SNHLY, CDR2 FYNNEI. CDR3 size: 12 residues. CDR3 coding DNA: TGTGCCAGCAGTGATTTAGGGACTGGCTACACCTTC. This encodes CASSDLGTGYTF.

This clone was recorded once. The same CDR3 also results from other DNA sequences found in this sample. The chain combines TRBV6-5 with TRBJ1-1; D gene uncertain. The V and J ends lost 0 bases and 0 bases respectively, with 5 bases between them. Germline CDR1 is MNHEY and CDR2 is SVGAGI. CDR3 length: 14 residues. This CDR3 reads CASSYSRLNTEAFF. The DNA of the CDR3 is TGTGCCAGCAGTTACTCACGGCTGAACACTGAAGCTTTCTTT.

The rearrangement links TRBV5-4 to TRBJ2-5, with TRBD2 matching 8 bases. The germline V gene has CDR1 SGHNT and CDR2 YYREEE (reference sequence). V shed 5 bases and J 2 bases; nucleotides not matched to a gene: 8. The CDR3 runs to 15 residues. The CDR3 sequence is CASRLGPGGQETQYF. Here the CDR3 DNA reads TGTGCCAGCAGACTGGGTCCGGGAGGGCAAGAGACCCAGTACTTC.